A few counts support the clone carrying this T cell receptor (beta chain). Every molecule of TCR cDNA had its own unique molecular identifier. TCRdb re-called the 5' RACE reads through MiXCR, storing one row per CDR3 protein. This sample carries roughly 120,000 distinct CDR3 sequences, more than 9% of them seen once, and the ten largest clones take 16%. CDR3 size: 11 residues. Germline CDR1 reads LNHDA; CDR2 reads SQIVND (reference sequence). The V end lost 4 bases, the J end lost 9 bases, and 7 bases lay between the germline ends. The time point is: blood at routine non-recurrence follow-up after resection. Whole RNA came from tumor, nontumor lung or frozen PBMC and was sequenced without being sorted. The record originates from a study of spatial heterogeneity in lung cancer. About the study: The authors sequenced available follow-up PBMC samples, taken a median of around two years after resection.

The sequence was obtained from a male donor with early-stage non-small cell lung cancer. V is TRBV19 and J is TRBJ1-5; D gene uncertain. The starting material was PBMCs, obtained at follow-up. As DNA, the CDR3 is TGTGCCAGTAGTAGTCCGGCGCCCCAGCATTTT. As protein: CASSSPAPQHF. Together with reference TRBV19 and TRBJ1-5, the CDR3 gives the full variable domain: DGGITQSPKYLFRKEGQNVTLSCEQNLNHDAMYWYRQDPGQGLRLIYYSQIVNDFQKGDIAEGYSVSREKKESFPLTVTSAQKNPTAFYLCASSSPAPQHFGDGTRLSIL.